The clone carrying this TCR beta chain appeared a single time. The sample comes from a study of blood T cell repertoires in COVID-19. The germline V and J ends were trimmed by 4 bases and 4 bases, with 11 bases remaining between them. Germline lookup yields CDR1 SGHRS and CDR2 YFSETQ. The CDR3 runs 13 residues. Original processing notes: Nucleated cell number was recorded as an estimate derived from reference gene primer amplification. Measured with immunoSEQ multiplex PCR; TCRdb has only the in-frame clones, and not every one. Clonal size and the V and J genes are those of that table, whereas D and trimming came from the DNA. The data show tens of thousands of clones, with 83% seen just once and about 18% held by the top ten.

This TCR was sampled from a woman aged 55-75 years with acute or convalescent COVID-19. The chain uses TRBV5-1 and TRBJ1-2; D uncertain. What was sequenced was peripheral blood. CDR3 DNA sequence: TGCGCCAGCAGCGTAGACGGGTTCTATGGCTACACCTTC. It codes for CASSVDGFYGYTF.